Presented here are 10 T cell receptor beta chains from one specimen sequenced in a study of OX40 agonist ivuxolimab in advanced cancers. The repertoire was sequenced with immunoSEQ multiplex PCR; TCRdb's copy has only in-frame clones and lacks some. This table holds approximately 69,000 clones, 65% to 90% found once. Sequences were derived from CD4+ or CD8+ T cells sorted from blood, sampled in a trial of the OX40 agonist ivuxolimab. Every receptor here comes from an adult with an advanced solid tumor such as melanoma, head and neck, liver or kidney cancer.

The chain has TRBV9 and TRBJ2-2; D might be TRBD1 or TRBD2, each matching 5 bases. CDR1 is SGDLS and CDR2 is YYNGEE in the germline V gene. This CDR3 comprises 15 residues. The germline V and J ends were trimmed by 2 bases and 3 bases, with 11 bases remaining between them. CDR3 sequence: CASSVRGDHTGELFF. CDR3 in DNA: TGTGCCAGCAGCGTTAGAGGGGATCACACCGGGGAGCTGTTTTTT.

The chain has TRBV7-2 and TRBJ2-1; the match to TRBD1 covers 11 bases. V lost 5 bases to trimming and J lost 7 bases; unmatched junction nucleotides: 10. The CDR3 length is 16 residues. Germline V gene data show CDR1 as SGHTA and CDR2 as FQGNSA. The CDR3 region has the DNA TGTGCCAGCAGCCCTGTCGGGACAGGGGGGCGAAATGAGCAGTTCTTC. It translates to CASSPVGTGGRNEQFF.

V is TRBV6-6 and J is TRBJ1-2; no reliable D call. CDR1 and CDR2 (germline): MNHNY, SVGAGI (reference sequence). The CDR3 consists of 13 residues. V was trimmed by 6 bases and J by 4 bases, leaving 12 bases between them. CDR3 in DNA: TGTGCCAGCAGACCCACAGTGGTCTATGGCTACACCTTC. Translating it yields CASRPTVVYGYTF.

As concerns this clone: Different DNA sequences within this sample yield the same CDR3. The V gene is TRBV6-5, the J gene TRBJ2-7; 8 nucleotides match TRBD2. V lost 0 bases to trimming and J lost 4 bases; unmatched junction nucleotides: 2. The length of the CDR3 is 14 residues. Per germline, CDR1 MNHEY and CDR2 SVGAGI. CDR3 sequence reads: CASSYSSGGYEQYF. DNA for the CDR3: TGTGCCAGCAGTTACTCGAGCGGGGGATACGAGCAGTACTTC.

The V gene is TRBV5-6, the J gene TRBJ2-3, with 15 bases lining up with TRBD2. The CDR3 length is 16 residues. Germline CDR1 SGHDT, CDR2 YYEEEE. V lost 2 bases, J lost 6 bases, and 4 bases stayed unmatched. CDR3 bases: TGTGCCAGCAGCTTCGGACTAGCGGGGGGGCAGGATACGCAGTATTTT. Its protein product is CASSFGLAGGQDTQYF.

V gene TRBV6-5 combines with J gene TRBJ2-7; D unclear. This CDR3 spans 14 amino acids. The germline V gene encodes CDR1 MNHEY and CDR2 SVGAGI. The V gene lost 5 bases and the J gene lost 0 bases, with 11 bases spanning the gap. The CDR3 DNA follows: TGTGCCAGCAGTAACGGGCGGCGCTCCTACGAGCAGTACTTC. It translates to CASSNGRRSYEQYF.

As concerns this clone: The junction departs from germline at one end; a sequencing error may be responsible. The J gene is TRBJ1-1, the V gene TRBV7-7; possible D gene TRBD1, 6 bases. The CDR3 runs to 18 residues. Germline-derived CDR1 and CDR2 are SSHAT and FNYEAQ (reference sequence). DNA for the CDR3: TGTGCTAGCAGCTTAGGACGGGACACACCCTCAGTCAACACTGAAGCTTTCTTT. It codes for CASSLGRDTPSVNTEAFF.

This clone was counted only a few times. This rearrangement joins TRBV15 to TRBJ2-4; TRBD1 agrees at 7 bases. Germline CDR1 LNHNV, CDR2 YYDKDF (reference sequence). The length of the CDR3 is 17 residues. V lost 0 bases and J lost 9; bases outside the gene matches: 14. CDR3 region: CATSREPGQRIQGIQYF. In DNA, the CDR3 is TGTGCCACCAGCAGAGAACCGGGACAGAGGATCCAGGGCATTCAGTACTTC.

This chain links TRBV29-1 with TRBJ1-4; D is possibly TRBD1 (5 bases). Germline V gene sequence: CDR1 SQVTM, CDR2 ANQGSEA. The CDR3 loop spans 13 amino acids. V shed 6 bases and J shed 6 bases, with 14 bases lying between them. CDR3 sequence (DNA): TGCAGCGTGTTAAGGGGTGAAGATGAAAAACTGTTTTTT. This gives the protein CSVLRGEDEKLFF.

As to this clone: One end of the junction is discordant with germline, which a read error may explain. The rearrangement links TRBV7-7 to TRBJ2-3, with a possible D match to TRBD2 (5 bases). This CDR3 is built from 14 residues. CDR1 and CDR2 from the germline V gene are SSHAT and FNYEAQ (reference sequence). CDR3 DNA: TGTGCTAGCAGCTTGTCGCCGGGGTCAGATACGCAGTATTTT. It encodes CASSLSPGSDTQYF. Complete variable domain (other parts from reference TRBV7-7 and TRBJ2-3): GAGVSQSPRYKVTKRGQDVTLRCDPISSHATLYWYQQALGQGPEFLTYFNYEAQPDKSGLPSDRFSAERPEGSISTLTIQRTEQRDSAMYRCASSLSPGSDTQYFGPGTRLTVL.